The source of this T cell receptor (beta chain) is a study of T cells in Graves' hyperthyroidism and ophthalmopathy. The CDR3 covers 15 residues. Losses at the gene ends were 5 bases for V and 3 bases for J; bases not matched to a gene: 7. The germline V gene encodes CDR1 SGHVS and CDR2 FQNEAQ. In this sample, this clonotype turned up many times. TCR beta CDR3 sequences were amplified from RNA transcripts. During a first-round RT-PCR of the TCR CDR3, the HTBI primer set was used. In TCRdb, the multiplex PCR reads were re-called with MiXCR into one record per CDR3 protein. The sample comprises more than 350,000 distinct CDR3 sequences, approximately 16% of which are singletons, and roughly 20% rests with the top ten. Researchers barred patients who had uncontrolled infection, other autoimmune disease, pregnancy or lactation.

The sample comprised blood. The chain is built from TRBV7-8 and TRBJ1-5; TRBD1 matches at 7 bases. This sequence originates from a woman aged 60-75 years with Graves' ophthalmopathy. CDR3 residues: CASSPVTGFNQPQHF. The CDR3 DNA reads as TGTGCCAGCAGCCCGGTGACAGGGTTCAATCAGCCCCAGCATTTT.